A selection of T cell receptor beta chains follows, all from one sample in a study of blood T cell repertoires in COVID-19. Sequencing used immunoSEQ multiplex PCR; TCRdb keeps in-frame clones, though not all of them. The sample consists of about 280,000 clones, 91% of them appearing once. Material for sequencing was PBMCs or T cells enriched from blood (not recorded which). The receptor set was obtained from a middle-aged man who had been exposed to COVID-19. Both conserved end residues are part of each CDR3. The D gene is left open where the match is weak. A row's size may be missing; if present it is once, few, many or a size class.

J gene | V gene | D gene | clone size | CDR3 DNA | CDR3 protein
TRBJ2-7 | TRBV6-5 | TRBD2 | . | TGTGCCAGCAGTTCCCCGGGACTAGCTATTACCGAGCAGTACTTC | CASSSPGLAITEQYF
TRBJ2-5 | TRBV28 | TRBD2 | . | TGTGCCAGCAGTTTAAGCGGGAGGGCCCGGGAGACCCAGTACTTC | CASSLSGRARETQYF
TRBJ2-4 | TRBV5-1 | TRBD1 | . | TGCGCCAGCAGCTCATGGACAGGCCTTAACATTCAGTACTTC | CASSSWTGLNIQYF
TRBJ1-5 | TRBV18 | TRBD1 | . | TGTGCCAGCTCACAAAACAGGGGGATCTCGCAGCCCCAGCATTTT | CASSQNRGISQPQHF
TRBJ1-1 | TRBV25-1 | TRBD1 | . | TGTGCCAGCAGTGAAAAAGACAGGGTGGGCACTGAAGCTTTCTTT | CASSEKDRVGTEAFF
TRBJ2-5 | TRBV28 | . | . | TGTGCCAGCAGTGGGCCGGGGATGCGGGAGACCCAGTACTTC | CASSGPGMRETQYF
TRBJ2-1 | TRBV3-1/TRBV3-2 | TRBD1 | . | TGTGCCAGCAGCCAACACGGACAGGGGGCGGGTGAGCAGTTCTTC | CASSQHGQGAGEQFF
TRBJ2-1 | TRBV19 | . | once | TGTGCCAGTAGTATGTACTCCGTTATTTCCTACAATGAGCAGTTCTTC | CASSMYSVISYNEQFF
TRBJ2-7 | TRBV6-2/TRBV6-3 | TRBD1 | . | TGTGCCAGCAGCAAAACAGGGGTCGAGCAGTACTTC | CASSKTGVEQYF
TRBJ1-4 | TRBV7-9 | TRBD1 | . | TGTGCCAGCAGCCCCGGGAGGGGGCGCCTGGAAAAACTGTTTTTT | CASSPGRGRLEKLFF
TRBJ2-5 | TRBV6-5 | TRBD2 | . | TGTGCCGCCAACGAGGCTAGCGGGCACCAAGAGACCCAGTACTTC | CAANEASGHQETQYF
TRBJ2-7 | TRBV28 | . | . | TGTGCCAGCAGTTTATCCGGGAGCCCTACCTACGAGCAGTACTTC | CASSLSGSPTYEQYF
TRBJ1-5 | TRBV6-5 | TRBD1 | once | TGTGCCAGCAGCCAGTCAGGGGGCGGTCAGCCCCAGCATTTT | CASSQSGGGQPQHF
TRBJ2-2 | TRBV5-4 | TRBD2 | . | TGTGCCAGCAGCTTGTACACTAGCGGCGTCACCGGGGAGCTGTTTTTT | CASSLYTSGVTGELFF
TRBJ2-2 | TRBV4-1 | . | . | TGCGCCAGCAGCCAAGGGTTGGCCACCGGGGAGCTGTTTTTT | CASSQGLATGELFF
TRBJ2-2 | TRBV2 | TRBD2 | . | TGTGCCAGCAGGAAATTAGCGGGAGGCAGTACCGGGGAGCTGTTTTTT | CASRKLAGGSTGELFF
TRBJ1-2 | TRBV7-9 | . | . | TGTGCCAGCAGCTTAGAGGTTGGGTCAGGGAGGGACTATGGCTACACCTTC | CASSLEVGSGRDYGYTF
TRBJ2-2 | TRBV5-6 | TRBD1 | . | TGTGCCAGCAGCTTGGGGACAGGGGAGCCCGGGGAGCTGTTTTTT | CASSLGTGEPGELFF
TRBJ1-2 | TRBV5-1 | . | . | TGCGCCAGCAGCTTCTCTCCTACCTATGGCTACACCTTC | CASSFSPTYGYTF
TRBJ2-3 | TRBV14 | TRBD2 | . | TGTGCCAGCAGCCAAATCGGGACTAGCGGGGGCACAGATACGCAGTATTTT | CASSQIGTSGGTDTQYF
TRBJ2-7 | TRBV5-1 | . | . | TGCGCCAGCCATCCTACTCCCTCCTACGAGCAGTACTTC | CASHPTPSYEQYF
TRBJ2-7 | TRBV19 | TRBD1 | . | TGTGCCAGCAGGGACAGAGGAAGCTACGAGCAGTACTTC | CASRDRGSYEQYF
TRBJ2-5 | TRBV5-4 | TRBD2 | once | TGTGCCAGCAAAATGGGATTGGGACTAGCGGGGGAAGAGACCCAGTACTTC | CASKMGLGLAGEETQYF
TRBJ2-7 | TRBV18 | TRBD2 | . | TGTGCCAGCTCACTTTACTTGACTAGCGGGAGTGATTCCGAGCAGTACTTC | CASSLYLTSGSDSEQYF
TRBJ1-1 | TRBV5-4 | TRBD1 | . | TGTGCCAGCAGCCTGACAGGGAAGGGGAACACTGAAGCTTTCTTT | CASSLTGKGNTEAFF
TRBJ1-1 | TRBV3-1/TRBV3-2 | . | . | TGTGCCAGCAGCCGGTACAGGGACCAGAACACTGAAGCTTTCTTT | CASSRYRDQNTEAFF
TRBJ2-1 | TRBV12-5 | . | once | TGTGCTAGTGGGGGAATAGCGGATGAGCAGTTCTTC | CASGGIADEQFF
TRBJ2-7 | TRBV5-8 | . | . | TGTGCCAGCAGCTTGGCAGGGGTCTTGGGAGAGCAGTACTTC | CASSLAGVLGEQYF
TRBJ2-3 | TRBV9 | . | . | TGTGCCAGCAGCGTAGAAGAGCCAGATACGCAGTATTTT | CASSVEEPDTQYF
TRBJ2-3 | TRBV19 | . | . | TGTGCCAGTGCGGACAGACGCACAGATACGCAGTATTTT | CASADRRTDTQYF
TRBJ1-5 | TRBV2 | . | . | TGTGCCAGCAGTGGTCAGATAAATCAGCCCCAGCATTTT | CASSGQINQPQHF
TRBJ2-7 | TRBV11-2 | . | . | TGTGCCAGCAGCCCGGTCAGGGGGCGGGGGGAGCAGTACTTC | CASSPVRGRGEQYF
TRBJ1-6 | TRBV7-9 | . | . | TGTGCCAGCAGCTTAGATACAGCAAATAATTCACCCCTCCACTTT | CASSLDTANNSPLHF
TRBJ2-7 | TRBV6-2/TRBV6-3 | . | . | TGTGCCAGCAGTTCCCCTTGGGGGGGGACACTCCCTTACGAGCAGTACTTC | CASSSPWGGTLPYEQYF
TRBJ2-2 | TRBV4-2 | . | . | TGTGCCAGCAGCCAAGTAGCAGGGGTCGGGGAGCTGTTTTTT | CASSQVAGVGELFF
TRBJ2-7 | TRBV28 | . | . | TGTGCCAGCAGTCTCCCCATCCAGGGTTATTCCTACGAGCAGTACTTC | CASSLPIQGYSYEQYF
TRBJ2-3 | TRBV28 | TRBD2 | . | TGTGCCAGCAGTTTAGCTGGACTAGCGGGAGTTACAGATACGCAGTATTTT | CASSLAGLAGVTDTQYF
TRBJ1-4 | TRBV10-3 | . | . | TGTGCCATCAGTACGACAGGTCATAGAGGTAATGAAAAACTGTTTTTT | CAISTTGHRGNEKLFF
TRBJ2-1 | TRBV6-4 | TRBD2 | . | TGTGCCAGCAGTAACAACCCGGGACTAGAGCAGTTCTTC | CASSNNPGLEQFF
TRBJ1-2 | TRBV2 | TRBD1 | . | TGTGCCAGCACGAGGGACAGCACTAACTATGGCTACACCTTC | CASTRDSTNYGYTF